Each of the 21 T cell receptor beta chains below was sequenced from the same sample in a study of T cells expressing NK-cell markers. TCRdb re-called the 5' RACE reads and catalogs CDR3 proteins one per entry, DNA excluded. Its table lists 150,000 to 180,000 distinct CDR3 sequences. The sample comprised blood T cells: a sorted CD56 or NKG2C T cell subset, CD4+ or CD8+ T cells, or bulk PBMC T cells (not recorded which). These TCRs come from a woman aged 50 to 60 in good health.

The gene calls are TRBV29-1 and TRBJ2-7; TCRdb names TRBD1, which stays unverified in the absence of DNA. This CDR3 has 14 amino acids. Looked up from germline, CDR1 is SQVTM and CDR2 is ANQGSEA. This CDR3 is CSVWGGEIWNEQYF.

V gene TRBV6-2 or TRBV6-3 combines with J gene TRBJ2-3; TCRdb indicates TRBD1, and absent DNA this call remains unverified. Germline-derived CDR1 and CDR2 are MNHEY and SVGEGT. The CDR3 extends over 14 amino acids. The CDR3 sequence: CASSFGTATDTQYF.

This chain connects TRBV4-1 to TRBJ2-1. The CDR3 sequence is 13 residues long. Per the germline V gene, CDR1 is MGHRA and CDR2 is YSYEKL. This chain's CDR3 is CASSQAPSNEQFF.

The chain joins TRBV10-1 to TRBJ2-1. This CDR3 is 12 amino acids long. Germline V lookup: CDR1 WNHNN, CDR2 SYGVQD (reference sequence). CDR3 amino acids: CASSESMNEQFF.

The chain carries TRBV2 and TRBJ2-3; TCRdb lists TRBD2, though no DNA is available to test this call. The CDR3 length is 14 residues. CDR1 is SNHLY, CDR2 FYNNEI, per germline. This chain's CDR3 is CASTTSGSADTQYF.

The V gene is TRBV27, the J gene TRBJ2-7. Germline V lookup: CDR1 MNHEY, CDR2 SMNVEV (reference sequence). This CDR3 spans 14 amino acids. CDR3 residues: CASSLATTSYEQYF.

The chain employs TRBV29-1 and TRBJ2-1; as DNA is missing, the TRBD2 call by TCRdb cannot be tested. The CDR3 has 11 residues. Germline V gives CDR1 SQVTM, CDR2 ANQGSEA. CDR3 protein: CSGKREIWQFF.

The chain uses TRBV12-3 or TRBV12-4 and TRBJ2-1; TCRdb lists TRBD1, though no DNA is available to test this call. This CDR3 spans 13 amino acids. This CDR3 is CASSFLTGGEQFF.

The chain has TRBV6-6 and TRBJ2-7; TCRdb picks TRBD2, but there is no DNA to check that call. The CDR3 runs 13 residues. Germline assignment: CDR1 MNHNY and CDR2 SVGAGI (reference sequence). CDR3 loop: CASTMTSVAEQYF.

The genes are TRBV13 and TRBJ2-3; absent DNA, TCRdb's TRBD1 call cannot be checked. The CDR3 is 17 residues long. CDR1 PRHDT and CDR2 FYEKMQ come from the germline V gene (reference sequence). The CDR3 is CASSTPPGQGITDTQYF.

This chain links TRBV9 with TRBJ2-1; TCRdb calls TRBD2, which cannot be checked without DNA. CDR1 and CDR2 (germline): SGDLS, YYNGEE. The CDR3 sequence is 15 residues long. This CDR3 reads CASSEGLEPHNEQFF. Full variable domain (outside the CDR3, taken from reference TRBV9 and TRBJ2-1): DSGVTQTPKHLITATGQRVTLRCSPRSGDLSVYWYQQSLDQGLQFLIQYYNGEERAKGNILERFSAQQFPDLHSELNLSSLELGDSALYFCASSEGLEPHNEQFFGPGTRLTVL.

The V gene is TRBV6-1, the J gene TRBJ1-6; TCRdb lists TRBD1, though no DNA is available to test this call. Germline V lookup: CDR1 MNHNS, CDR2 SASEGT. The CDR3 runs to 15 residues. This CDR3 is CASSERRQINSPLHF.

The V and J genes are TRBV2 and TRBJ2-1. The CDR3 covers 12 residues. Per the germline V gene, CDR1 is SNHLY and CDR2 is FYNNEI. CDR3 in amino acids: CASLIGVNEQFF.

This chain links TRBV6-5 with TRBJ2-7; TCRdb gives TRBD1 as the D gene, but with no DNA this cannot be confirmed. This CDR3 region has 13 residues. Germline V gene sequence: CDR1 MNHEY, CDR2 SVGAGI. CDR3 region: CASSSGQDYEQYF.

The chain combines TRBV28 with TRBJ2-1; TCRdb gives TRBD2 as the D gene, but with no DNA this cannot be confirmed. The CDR3 is 15 amino acids. Germline CDR1 and CDR2: MDHEN and SYDVKM. The CDR3 is CASRMTSALGNEQFF.

This sequence joins TRBV24-1 and TRBJ2-2; TCRdb reports TRBD2, a call that lacks DNA to check it against. Germline assignment: CDR1 KGHDR and CDR2 SFDVKD. The CDR3 is 14 residues long. CDR3 protein: CATSGGGSTGELFF.

This chain links TRBV6-2 or TRBV6-3 with TRBJ2-2. This CDR3 comprises 13 residues. CDR1 is MNHEY and CDR2 is SVGEGT in the germline V gene. The CDR3 is CASSYLVLGELFF.

This chain joins TRBV4-1 and TRBJ2-5; the TRBD2 assignment by TCRdb is unverifiable without DNA. Germline CDR1 is MGHRA and CDR2 is YSYEKL. There are 17 residues in the CDR3. CDR3 sequence reads: CASSRGTSGILAETQYF.

This chain links TRBV4-1 with TRBJ2-5; TCRdb's D gene call, TRBD1, goes unchecked for lack of DNA. Germline V lookup: CDR1 MGHRA, CDR2 YSYEKL. This CDR3 has 15 residues. The CDR3 region is CASSQNWGGRETQYF.

This rearrangement joins TRBV28 to TRBJ1-5. The length of the CDR3 is 14 residues. Germline lookup yields CDR1 MDHEN and CDR2 SYDVKM. The CDR3 sequence is CASRGKYSNQPQHF.

The chain employs TRBV9 and TRBJ1-2. The germline gives CDR1 SGDLS, CDR2 YYNGEE. The CDR3 spans 14 residues. The CDR3 reads CASSGSEANYGYTF.